The clone carrying this TCR beta chain was seen a handful of times. The antigen is unknown. CD4+ T cell IFNgamma after overnight CMV lysate exposure gave donor CMV status. Cells stained for CD3, CD4, CD8, CD45RA and CD27 were sorted into four subsets. CDR1 is SQVTM and CDR2 is ANQGSEA in the germline V gene. The germline V and J ends were trimmed by 0 bases and 1 base, with 6 bases remaining between them. This CDR3 has 13 residues. This sample is drawn from a study of naive and memory T cell subsets. An equimolar mix of two oligonucleotides served as the beta constant-region primer for TRBC1 and TRBC2. From the UMI-ligation and nested PCR reads, TCRdb called clonotypes with MiXCR, one entry per CDR3 protein. The sample records 21,000 or so distinct CDR3 sequences, 11% being singletons. Study results and limitations: Activation and differentiation may alter RNA-based TCR counts. Clonotypes here are unpaired alpha or beta chain sequences.

The sample comprised central memory CD8+ T cells from blood. The sequence came from a human donor in good health. The J gene is TRBJ1-2, the V gene TRBV29-1; D is unclear. CDR3 amino acids: CSVEDRRNYGYTF. CDR3 nucleotide sequence: TGCAGCGTTGAAGACAGGCGTAACTATGGCTACACCTTC. The complete variable domain, with remaining parts taken from reference TRBV29-1 and TRBJ1-2, reads SAVISQKPSRDICQRGTSLTIQCQVDSQVTMMFWYRQQPGQSLTLIATANQGSEATYESGFVIDKFPISRPNLTFSTLTVSNMSPEDSSIYLCSVEDRRNYGYTFGSGTRLTVV.